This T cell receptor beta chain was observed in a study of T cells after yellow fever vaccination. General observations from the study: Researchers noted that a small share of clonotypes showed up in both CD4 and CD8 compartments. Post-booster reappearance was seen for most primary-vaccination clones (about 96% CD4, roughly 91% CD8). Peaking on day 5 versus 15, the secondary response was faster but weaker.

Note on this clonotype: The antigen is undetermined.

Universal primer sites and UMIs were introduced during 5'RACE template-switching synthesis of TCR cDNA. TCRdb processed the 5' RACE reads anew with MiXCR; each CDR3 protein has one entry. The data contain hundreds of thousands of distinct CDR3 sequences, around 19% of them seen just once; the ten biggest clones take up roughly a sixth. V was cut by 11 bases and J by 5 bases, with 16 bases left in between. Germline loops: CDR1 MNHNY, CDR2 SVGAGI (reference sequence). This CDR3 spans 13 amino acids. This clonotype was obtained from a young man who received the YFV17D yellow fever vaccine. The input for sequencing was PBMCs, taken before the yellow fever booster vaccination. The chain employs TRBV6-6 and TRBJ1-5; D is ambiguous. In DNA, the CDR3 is TGTGCCTCGACCCGGGCCGAGTATCAGCCCCAGCATTTT. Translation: CASTRAEYQPQHF.